Below, 19 T cell receptor beta chains from the same sample are listed, as sequenced in a study of Ad26.COV2.S vaccination and SARS-CoV-2 variants (dated by TCRdb to the early 2020s). Read against the paper, the sample's treatment or condition label means: around 19 received Ad26.COV2.S at low or high dose, single or two shots; roughly 5 received placebo; per-sample allocation not given. Repertoires of vaccine and placebo recipients were sequenced from samples taken on day 63 after the first injection. The protocol used for the library was the immunoSEQ multiplex PCR assay. TCRdb obtained this table from immuneACCESS and retained in-frame rearrangements with V and J assigned. These tables miss some clones; where compared with another copy, unresolved V genes account for less than half of the shortfall, and the remainder is unexplained. Counted in this sample were some 300,000 clones; about 86% of them appeared once. Of the sample, 1.9% falls within the top ten clones.

The sample was peripheral blood, taken in a trial of Ad26.COV2.S vaccine versus placebo. Receptors were obtained from a person between 18 and 60 years old who received the Ad26.COV2.S COVID-19 vaccine or a placebo.

This chain uses TRBV3-1 (or the pseudogene TRBV3-2) with TRBJ1-1; D may be TRBD1 (5 bases). With 2 bases removed from V and 3 bases from J, the gap between germline ends came to 10 bases. The CDR3 totals 14 residues. Germline V CDR1 and CDR2: LGHDT, YNNKEL (reference sequence). Here the CDR3 DNA reads TGTGCCAGCAGCCAAAGAAGGGGTTACACTGAAGCTTTCTTT. Its protein product is CASSQRRGYTEAFF.

V is TRBV5-1 and J is TRBJ1-1, with D unresolved. Germline CDR1 is SGHRS and CDR2 is YFSETQ. The CDR3 covers 16 residues. Trimming cost V 4 bases and J 1 base, with 17 bases left between them. CDR3 nucleotide sequence: TGCGCCAGCAGCCTCATTACACCGAAACAGAACACTGAAGCTTTCTTT. Protein product: CASSLITPKQNTEAFF.

The chain employs TRBV25-1 and TRBJ1-1; no reliable D call. This CDR3 has 14 residues. The germline V and J ends were trimmed by 1 base and 0 bases, with 6 bases remaining between them. Per the germline V gene, CDR1 is MGHDK and CDR2 is SYGVNS. CDR3 sequence reads: CASSECVLNTEAFF. The CDR3 region has the DNA TGTGCCAGCAGTGAATGTGTATTGAACACTGAAGCTTTCTTT. Using reference TRBV25-1 and TRBJ1-1 for the parts outside the CDR3, the full variable domain is EADIYQTPRYLVIGTGKKITLECSQTMGHDKMYWYQQDPGMELHLIHYSYGVNSTEKGDLSSESTVSRIRTEHFPLTLESARPSHTSQYLCASSECVLNTEAFFGQGTRLTVV.

V usage is TRBV7-2 and J usage is TRBJ1-5; D possibly corresponds to TRBD1 (6 bases). Germline V lookup: CDR1 SGHTA, CDR2 FQGNSA. Trimming cost V 5 bases and J 2 bases, with 19 bases left between them. This CDR3 is 17 amino acids long. CDR3 in amino acids: CASSPGWGASGNQPQHF. DNA for the CDR3: TGTGCCAGCAGCCCCGGTTGGGGGGCTTCGGGCAATCAGCCCCAGCATTTT.

The chain employs TRBV4-3 and TRBJ2-7; no firm D call. Germline CDR1 LGHNA, CDR2 YSLEER. The CDR3 totals 15 residues. V was trimmed by 2 bases and J by 6 bases, leaving 17 bases between them. This CDR3 is CASSQHRSRIPEQYF. For the CDR3, the DNA is TGCGCCAGCAGCCAACATCGGTCGCGGATTCCCGAGCAGTACTTC.

Worth noting for this clone: Other DNA sequences in the same sample also yield this CDR3. This chain links TRBV5-1 with TRBJ1-5; TRBD1 might be the D (6 bases). V gave up 0 bases and J gave up 3 bases, with 7 bases separating them. This CDR3 contains 14 residues. The V gene's germline CDR1 is SGHRS and CDR2 YFSETQ. CDR3 nucleotide sequence: TGCGCCAGCAGCTTGGGGGACACCAATCAGCCCCAGCATTTT. Amino acids: CASSLGDTNQPQHF.

The chain combines TRBV6-4 with TRBJ2-7; 9 positions match TRBD1. The CDR3 covers 15 residues. V lost 3 bases, J lost 6 bases, and 9 bases stayed unmatched. Germline CDR1 reads MRHNA; CDR2 reads SNTAGT. The CDR3 here is CASSDRGQGLREQYF. The CDR3 nucleotides read TGTGCCAGCAGTGATAGGGGACAGGGTCTGCGCGAGCAGTACTTC.

The chain uses TRBV9 and TRBJ2-1, with D hard to call. Germline-derived CDR1 and CDR2 are SGDLS and YYNGEE. This CDR3 has 14 amino acids. Deletions cut 3 bases from V and 2 bases from J, with 9 bases between. The CDR3 spells CASSGARAYNEQFF. The CDR3, as DNA: TGTGCCAGCAGCGGGGCCCGAGCCTACAATGAGCAGTTCTTC.

The J gene is TRBJ1-4, the V gene TRBV18; a possible D gene is TRBD1 (6 bases). Deletions cut 3 bases from V and 0 bases from J, with 17 bases between. Germline lookup yields CDR1 KGHSH and CDR2 LQKENI. This CDR3 contains 18 residues. The CDR3 sequence is CASSPQQGRTTTNEKLFF. As DNA, the CDR3 is TGTGCCAGCTCACCCCAACAGGGACGTACAACAACTAATGAAAAACTGTTTTTT.

This rearrangement joins TRBV6-5 to TRBJ2-7; 9 bases agree with TRBD1. This CDR3 spans 15 amino acids. Losses at the gene ends were 0 bases for V and 3 bases for J; bases not matched to a gene: 3. Germline CDR1 MNHEY, CDR2 SVGAGI. CDR3 bases: TGTGCCAGCAGTTACTCTGGGACAGGGATCTACGAGCAGTACTTC. It translates to CASSYSGTGIYEQYF.

V is TRBV7-3 and J is TRBJ2-1; D uncertain. The germline V gene has CDR1 SGHTA and CDR2 FQGTGA. The CDR3 is made up of 11 amino acids. V lost 5 bases, J lost 5 bases, and 4 bases lay in between. In nucleotides, the CDR3 is TGTGCCAGCAGCACTAACAATGAGCAGTTCTTC. This translates into CASSTNNEQFF.

J is TRBJ1-1 and V is TRBV6-2 or TRBV6-3; 8 bases align to TRBD1. Looked up from germline, CDR1 is MNHEY and CDR2 is SVGEGT. The CDR3 runs to 14 residues. V shed 6 bases, J shed 1 base, and the junction held 4 bases outside the gene matches. The CDR3 protein is CASSKTGENTEAFF. CDR3 coding DNA: TGTGCCAGCAGCAAGACAGGGGAGAACACTGAAGCTTTCTTT.

The rearrangement uses TRBV4-1 and TRBJ2-2; D could derive from TRBD1 or TRBD2 (6 bases each). The V end was cut by 0 bases, the J end by 4 bases, with 9 bases between. The CDR3 loop spans 15 amino acids. Germline V gene data show CDR1 as MGHRA and CDR2 as YSYEKL. CDR3 sequence: CASSQDGGRTGELFF. CDR3 nucleotide sequence: TGCGCCAGCAGCCAAGATGGGGGGCGCACCGGGGAGCTGTTTTTT.

This clone was picked up a small number of times. V gene TRBV7-9 combines with J gene TRBJ1-5, with 8 bases lining up with TRBD1. J gave up 4 bases and V 4 bases, and 6 bases lay outside the gene matches. The V gene's germline CDR1 is SEHNR and CDR2 FQNEAQ (reference sequence). The CDR3 totals 15 residues. The CDR3 loop is CASSSTGGTNQPQHF. The CDR3 DNA reads TGTGCCAGCAGCTCTACAGGGGGTACAAATCAGCCCCAGCATTTT.

V usage is TRBV6-5 and J usage is TRBJ1-1, with D tentatively TRBD1 (6 bases). CDR1 is MNHEY and CDR2 is SVGAGI in the germline V gene. The V gene lost 8 bases and the J gene lost 1 base, with 17 bases spanning the gap. This CDR3 contains 15 residues. The CDR3 sequence: CASERGSIGNTEAFF. As DNA, the CDR3 is TGTGCCAGCGAAAGGGGGTCAATAGGGAACACTGAAGCTTTCTTT.

This chain uses TRBV7-3 with TRBJ1-6; D ambiguous. Germline V gene sequence: CDR1 SGHTA, CDR2 FQGTGA. V lost 2 bases to trimming and J lost 6 bases, with 11 bases between them. The CDR3 has 15 amino acids. The CDR3 bases are TGTGCCAGCAGCTTATGGTCGGTAAGTAATTCACCCCTCCACTTT. It specifies CASSLWSVSNSPLHF.

Details on this clone: Distinct nucleotide sequences in the sample also encode this CDR3. This chain links TRBV5-1 with TRBJ1-2, with D perhaps TRBD1 (5 bases). The V gene's germline CDR1 is SGHRS and CDR2 YFSETQ. V lost 4 bases to trimming and J lost 3 bases, with 10 bases between them. There are 13 residues in the CDR3. The CDR3 bases are TGCGCCAGCAGCCTCCTCAGGGACTATGGCTACACCTTC. Translating gives CASSLLRDYGYTF.

CDR3 protein: CASSPQDGYTF. For the CDR3, the DNA is TGTGCCAGCAGTCCCCAAGATGGCTACACCTTC. The rearrangement uses TRBV28 and TRBJ1-2; D remains unclear. V was clipped by 5 bases and J by 6 bases, with 7 bases between them. This CDR3 is built from 11 residues. CDR1 is MDHEN, CDR2 SYDVKM, per germline.

The V gene is TRBV5-1, the J gene TRBJ1-1; D is unclear. The CDR3 extends over 15 amino acids. The germline CDR1 and CDR2 sequences are SGHRS and YFSETQ. The V and J ends lost 0 bases and 5 bases respectively, with 14 bases between them. CDR3: CASSLGGLPLTEAFF. The CDR3 DNA sequence: TGCGCCAGCAGCTTGGGCGGCCTCCCCCTGACTGAAGCTTTCTTT.